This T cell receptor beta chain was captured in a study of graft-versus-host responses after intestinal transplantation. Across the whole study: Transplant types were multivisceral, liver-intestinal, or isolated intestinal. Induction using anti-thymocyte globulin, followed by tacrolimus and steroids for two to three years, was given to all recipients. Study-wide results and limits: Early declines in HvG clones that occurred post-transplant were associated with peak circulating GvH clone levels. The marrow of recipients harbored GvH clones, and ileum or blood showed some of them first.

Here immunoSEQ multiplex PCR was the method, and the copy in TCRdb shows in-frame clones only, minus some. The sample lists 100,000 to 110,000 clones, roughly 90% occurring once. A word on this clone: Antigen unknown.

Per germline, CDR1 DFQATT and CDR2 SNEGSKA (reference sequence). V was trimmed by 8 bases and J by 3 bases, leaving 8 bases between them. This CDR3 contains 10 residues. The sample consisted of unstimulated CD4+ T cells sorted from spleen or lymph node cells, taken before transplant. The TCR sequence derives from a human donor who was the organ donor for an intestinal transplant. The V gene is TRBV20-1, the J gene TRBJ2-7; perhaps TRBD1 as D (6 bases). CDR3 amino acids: CSPQGYEQYF. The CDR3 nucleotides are TGCAGTCCACAGGGCTACGAGCAGTACTTC.